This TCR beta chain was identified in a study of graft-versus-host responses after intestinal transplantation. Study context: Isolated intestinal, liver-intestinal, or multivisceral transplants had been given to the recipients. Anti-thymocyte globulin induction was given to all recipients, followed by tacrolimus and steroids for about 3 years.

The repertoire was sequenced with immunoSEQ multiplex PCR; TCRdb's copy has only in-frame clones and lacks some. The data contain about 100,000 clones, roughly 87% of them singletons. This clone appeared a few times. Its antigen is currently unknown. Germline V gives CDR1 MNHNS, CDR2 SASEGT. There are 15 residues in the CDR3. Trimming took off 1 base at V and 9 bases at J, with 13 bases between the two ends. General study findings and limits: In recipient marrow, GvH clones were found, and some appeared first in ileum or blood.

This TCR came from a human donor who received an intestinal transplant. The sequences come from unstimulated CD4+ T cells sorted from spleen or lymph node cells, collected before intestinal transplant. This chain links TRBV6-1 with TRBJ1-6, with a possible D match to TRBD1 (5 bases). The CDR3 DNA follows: TGTGCCAGCAGTGAAGACCTACAGGATTTTTCACCCCTCCACTTT. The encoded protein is CASSEDLQDFSPLHF.